The rows below give T cell receptor beta chains drawn from one sample of a study of spatial heterogeneity in lung cancer. TCRdb re-derived calls from the 5' RACE reads in MiXCR, one entry per CDR3 protein. The sample contains about 45,000 distinct CDR3 sequences, approximately 6.3% of which appear only once. The source material was PBMCs, sampled at surgery. These receptors were collected from a female donor with early-stage non-small cell lung cancer. CDR3s include the opening cysteine and the closing phenylalanine or tryptophan. Fields, in order: D gene, V gene, clone size, J gene, CDR3 DNA, CDR3 protein. A D gene is named only where the DNA matches it firmly. Not every row has a clone size; where given, it reads once, few, many or a size class.

d_gene: -
v_gene: TRBV12-3/TRBV12-4
abundance: -
j_gene: TRBJ2-5
CDR3nt: TGTGCCAGCAGTTTAGTGGGAGGGGACAGCCAAGAGACCCAGTACTTC
CDR3aa: CASSLVGGDSQETQYF

d_gene: TRBD2
v_gene: TRBV6-1
abundance: many
j_gene: TRBJ2-5
CDR3nt: TGTGCCAGCAGTAACCTGAAGGGACTAGACCAAGAGACCCAGTACTTC
CDR3aa: CASSNLKGLDQETQYF

d_gene: TRBD1
v_gene: TRBV6-1
abundance: many
j_gene: TRBJ1-2
CDR3nt: TGTGCCACTGCTACAGGGGGCTACTATGGCTACACCTTC
CDR3aa: CATATGGYYGYTF

d_gene: -
v_gene: TRBV25-1
abundance: -
j_gene: TRBJ2-3
CDR3nt: TGTGCCAGCAGAAGAACAGGGGAGGCAGATACGCAGTATTTT
CDR3aa: CASRRTGEADTQYF

d_gene: -
v_gene: TRBV7-9
abundance: few
j_gene: TRBJ1-4
CDR3nt: TGTGCCAGCAGCTTTCTGAGTTCTAATGAAAAACTGTTTTTT
CDR3aa: CASSFLSSNEKLFF

d_gene: -
v_gene: TRBV4-2
abundance: few
j_gene: TRBJ1-6
CDR3nt: TGTGCCAGCAGCCAAGATCCGGGGCTAGATAATTCACCCCTCCACTTT
CDR3aa: CASSQDPGLDNSPLHF

d_gene: -
v_gene: TRBV7-3
abundance: many
j_gene: TRBJ2-1
CDR3nt: TGTGCCAGCAGCTTAATGGGACGGGAGTACAATGAGCAGTTCTTC
CDR3aa: CASSLMGREYNEQFF

d_gene: TRBD1
v_gene: TRBV20-1
abundance: many
j_gene: TRBJ1-6
CDR3nt: TGCAGTGCTAGAGTTGGACAGGGCTATTCACCCCTCCACTTT
CDR3aa: CSARVGQGYSPLHF

d_gene: -
v_gene: TRBV12-3/TRBV12-4
abundance: -
j_gene: TRBJ2-1
CDR3nt: TGTGCCAGCAGTCTACTAGCCGAGCAGTTCTTC
CDR3aa: CASSLLAEQFF

d_gene: -
v_gene: TRBV3-1
abundance: many
j_gene: TRBJ1-5
CDR3nt: TGTGCCAGCAGCCAAGATCGGGTTCAGCCCCAGCATTTT
CDR3aa: CASSQDRVQPQHF

d_gene: -
v_gene: TRBV6-6
abundance: few
j_gene: TRBJ2-2
CDR3nt: TGTGCCAGCAGTTACACAGGGGCGCGGGGCGGGGAGCTGTTTTTT
CDR3aa: CASSYTGARGGELFF

d_gene: -
v_gene: TRBV3-1
abundance: many
j_gene: TRBJ2-3
CDR3nt: TGTGCCAGCAGCCAAGGAGGGAGAGGGACCGGAGATACGCAGTATTTT
CDR3aa: CASSQGGRGTGDTQYF

d_gene: -
v_gene: TRBV9
abundance: few
j_gene: TRBJ2-3
CDR3nt: TGTGCCAGCAGCGCCGGTGAGGGCACAGATACGCAGTATTTT
CDR3aa: CASSAGEGTDTQYF

d_gene: -
v_gene: TRBV6-5
abundance: few
j_gene: TRBJ2-3
CDR3nt: TGTGTCGCGACAGTTCCAGGCACAGATACGCAGTATTTT
CDR3aa: CVATVPGTDTQYF

d_gene: -
v_gene: TRBV12-3/TRBV12-4
abundance: few
j_gene: TRBJ1-2
CDR3nt: TGTGCCAGCAGCGCAGCCTCGCGAGTCTATGGCTACACCTTC
CDR3aa: CASSAASRVYGYTF

d_gene: TRBD2
v_gene: TRBV12-3/TRBV12-4
abundance: many
j_gene: TRBJ2-3
CDR3nt: TGTGCCAGCAGTTGGGGACCGCCTAGCGGGGGGGCCGGCGATACGCAGTATTTT
CDR3aa: CASSWGPPSGGAGDTQYF